This record looks at one TCR beta chain sequence and its context. The data belong to a study of T cell responses to AZD1222 COVID-19 vaccine. V was clipped by 5 bases and J by 2 bases; unmatched bases: 10. The CDR3 extends over 16 amino acids. Germline CDR1 reads SGHTA; CDR2 reads FQGNSA. This table comes from immunoSEQ multiplex PCR, and its TCRdb copy is limited to in-frame clones, with some not included. In the table there are 130,000 to 150,000 clones, under 95% of which are singletons. This sequence was found in an adult in good health. This specimen consisted of peripheral blood, obtained on day 0 of AZD1222 vaccination. The chain couples TRBV7-2 to TRBJ2-3; 7 positions agree with TRBD2. The CDR3 spells CASSVSSGAYTDTQYF. CDR3 bases: TGTGCCAGCAGCGTCTCTAGCGGAGCCTACACAGATACGCAGTATTTT.